Below, 7 T cell receptor beta chains from the same sample are listed, as sequenced in a study of regulatory T cells in long-lasting Graves disease. Time point described: newly diagnosed GD, antithyroid drugs for less than 3 months. PBMC-extracted RNA yielded the TCR library. In building TCR beta libraries, iRepertoire HTBI primers were used together with Arm-PCR of CDR3 regions. Using its own MiXCR run on the multiplex PCR reads, TCRdb lists one record per CDR3 protein. The sample shows more than 300,000 distinct CDR3 sequences, about 10% of them seen only once. This sample was also put to use in a study of T cells in Graves' hyperthyroidism and ophthalmopathy.

Here the sequenced sample was peripheral blood mononuclear cells (PBMCs), taken at new diagnosis, from a patient treated with antithyroid drugs. Every receptor here comes from a woman aged 18-29 years with Graves disease.

There are many counts of this clonotype. This chain joins TRBV2 and TRBJ2-1; 14 bases map to TRBD2. CDR3 length: 16 amino acids. J was trimmed by 10 bases and V by 7 bases; bases with no gene match: 12. Germline V gives CDR1 SNHLY, CDR2 FYNNEI. DNA for the CDR3: TGTGCCAGCAAAACGGGACTAGCGGGAGTGAGTTGGGAGCAGTTCTTC. This codes for CASKTGLAGVSWEQFF. The whole variable domain, remainder taken from reference TRBV2 and TRBJ2-1, is EPEVTQTPSHQVTQMGQEVILRCVPISNHLYFYWYRQILGQKVEFLVSFYNNEISEKSEIFDDQFSVERPDGSNFTLKIRSTKLEDSAMYFCASKTGLAGVSWEQFFGPGTRLTVL.

J is TRBJ2-7 and V is TRBV9; D gene ambiguous. Germline CDR1 is SGDLS and CDR2 is YYNGEE. Trimming took off 3 bases at V and 2 bases at J, with 12 bases between the two ends. CDR3 length: 14 amino acids. CDR3 residues: CASSALSDAYEQYF. The CDR3 region has the DNA TGTGCCAGCAGCGCCCTAAGTGATGCCTACGAGCAGTACTTC.

This clonotype was counted many times. This chain connects TRBV11-2 to TRBJ2-5; D gene uncertain. CDR3 length: 14 residues. Looked up from germline, CDR1 is SGHAT and CDR2 is FQNNGV. V shed 0 bases and J shed 3 bases, with 8 bases lying between them. The CDR3 is CASSLEGTEETQYF. CDR3 coding DNA: TGTGCCAGCAGCTTAGAGGGCACGGAAGAGACCCAGTACTTC.

This clonotype was seen more than once but under ten times. The chain is built from TRBV25-1 and TRBJ2-7, with a weak D call TRBD1 (6 bases). Trimming removed 8 bases from V and 6 bases from J, with 20 bases in between. This CDR3 has 14 amino acids. The germline V gene has CDR1 MGHDK and CDR2 SYGVNS. The DNA of the CDR3 is TGTGCCAGCTCCCCGGGGTTCAGGGGTGGCGAGCAGTACTTC. It yields the protein CASSPGFRGGEQYF.

This clonotype was found many times. The chain employs TRBV12-3 or TRBV12-4 and TRBJ1-5; TRBD1 matches at 8 bases. The V gene end was trimmed by 5 bases and the J gene end by 4 bases; junction bases not matched to a gene: 7. There are 15 residues in the CDR3. The CDR3 loop reads CASSVDRVGNQPQHF. The DNA of the CDR3 is TGTGCCAGCAGTGTGGACAGGGTTGGAAATCAGCCCCAGCATTTT.

This clonotype was seen a few times. DNA of the CDR3: TGTGCCATCAGTGATGACTCCTCAGAGGAGCAGTACGTC. Amino acids: CAISDDSSEEQYV. V and J are TRBV10-3 and TRBJ2-7; D is undetermined. The V gene's germline CDR1 is ENHRY and CDR2 SYGVKD. The CDR3 runs to 13 residues. The V and J ends lost 3 bases and 7 bases respectively, with 13 bases between them.

This clonotype has just a few counts. V usage is TRBV13 and J usage is TRBJ2-2; tentative D call: TRBD2 (6 bases). This CDR3 has 15 amino acids. Trimming left V 2 bases short and J 4 bases short, with 11 bases between. Germline V CDR1 and CDR2: PRHDT, FYEKMQ (reference sequence). The CDR3 region is CASSLNGGATGELFF. DNA for the CDR3: TGTGCCAGCAGCTTAAACGGGGGAGCCACCGGGGAGCTGTTTTTT.